These 14 T cell receptor beta chains share one sample of origin, sequenced in a study of beta chain features in type 1 diabetes. The investigators reverse transcribed all of the isolated RNA, so they sequenced expressed TCRB transcripts. TCRdb's copy holds only in-frame clones and misses some; the assay was immunoSEQ multiplex PCR. Seen here are 140,000 or so clones, about 10% observed once, and the top ten hold 1.3%. The sample taken for sequencing was naive CD4+ T cells from blood. All receptors derive from a man aged 18 to 35 in good health.

In this sample, this clone turned up many times. This rearrangement joins TRBV30 to TRBJ1-1; D is ambiguous. The CDR3 runs to 13 residues. The germline V and J ends were trimmed by 3 bases and 1 base, with 9 bases remaining between them. The germline CDR1 and CDR2 sequences are GTSNPN and SVGIG (reference sequence). Written as DNA, the CDR3 is TGTGCCTGGAGAGCGAGAAGGAACACTGAAGCTTTCTTT. Encoded protein: CAWRARRNTEAFF.

This chain connects TRBV6-5 to TRBJ2-5, with TRBD2 matching over 7 bases. V trimming: 4 bases; J trimming: 2 bases; junction bases outside the gene matches: 4. CDR1 and CDR2 (germline): MNHEY, SVGAGI. The CDR3 spans 14 residues. CDR3 in DNA: TGTGCCAGCAGTTGGGGGGGTTCACAAGAGACCCAGTACTTC. This translates into CASSWGGSQETQYF.

The rearrangement links TRBV5-6 to TRBJ1-4, with 10 bases lining up with TRBD1. With 4 bases clipped from V and 8 bases from J, the junction kept 8 bases outside the gene matches. Germline CDR1 is SGHDT and CDR2 is YYEEEE. The CDR3 length is 15 residues. CDR3 amino acids: CASSAGTGVREKLFF. CDR3 nucleotide sequence: TGTGCCAGCAGCGCCGGGACAGGGGTTCGAGAAAAACTGTTTTTT.

The chain carries TRBV27 and TRBJ2-5; perhaps TRBD1 as D (5 bases). The J call may be mistaken, given a closer DNA end match to TRBJ2-7. The CDR3 runs to 13 residues. Germline V lookup: CDR1 MNHEY, CDR2 SMNVEV (reference sequence). CDR3 region: CASSLRQMDEQYF. As DNA, the CDR3 is TGTGCCAGCAGTTTAAGACAGATGGACGAGCAGTACTTC.

This clone was picked up a small number of times. This chain links TRBV27 with TRBJ1-1, with unresolved D. There are 13 residues in the CDR3. V lost 5 bases, J lost 11 bases, and 18 bases lay in between. Germline values: CDR1 MNHEY, CDR2 SMNVEV (reference sequence). The CDR3 here is CASSDVAGRRAFF. Here the CDR3 DNA reads TGTGCCAGCAGTGACGTCGCGGGCCGCCGCGCTTTCTTT.

The chain carries TRBV9 and TRBJ1-4; no clear D gene. The CDR3 consists of 15 residues. Per germline, CDR1 SGDLS and CDR2 YYNGEE. The V gene lost 5 bases and the J gene lost 0 bases, with 11 bases spanning the gap. The CDR3 loop is CASSPGVATNEKLFF. CDR3 DNA sequence: TGTGCCAGCAGTCCTGGAGTTGCAACTAATGAAAAACTGTTTTTT.

This clone was picked up a small number of times. This chain links TRBV27 with TRBJ1-2; perhaps TRBD1 as D (5 bases). The CDR3 totals 15 residues. Germline V gene sequence: CDR1 MNHEY, CDR2 SMNVEV (reference sequence). Deletions cut 3 bases from V and 8 bases from J, with 19 bases between. CDR3: CASSLAEGGVRGYTF. CDR3 DNA: TGTGCCAGCAGTTTGGCCGAGGGAGGGGTGAGAGGCTACACCTTC.

This clone has more than one count but fewer than ten. V is TRBV19 and J is TRBJ2-4; 10 bases align to TRBD2. Germline V CDR1 and CDR2: LNHDA, SQIVND (reference sequence). This CDR3 has 17 amino acids. Unmatched junction bases numbered 12, after V lost 3 bases and J lost 7 bases. In DNA, the CDR3 is TGTGCCAGTAGTATCCCCCAAGCGGGGGGGCTAGTTAACATTCAGTACTTC. Its protein product is CASSIPQAGGLVNIQYF. The full variable domain, rest sourced from reference TRBV19 and TRBJ2-4, is DGGITQSPKYLFRKEGQNVTLSCEQNLNHDAMYWYRQDPGQGLRLIYYSQIVNDFQKGDIAEGYSVSREKKESFPLTVTSAQKNPTAFYLCASSIPQAGGLVNIQYFGAGTRLSVL.

The genes are TRBV11-3 and TRBJ2-3; 8 positions match TRBD1. Germline lookup yields CDR1 SGHNT and CDR2 YENEEA. Trimming at V came to 0 bases and at J to 4 bases, leaving 3 bases not matched to a gene. The CDR3 totals 15 residues. This CDR3 is CASSLDSQGADTQYF. CDR3 nucleotide sequence: TGTGCCAGCAGCTTAGACTCACAGGGGGCAGATACGCAGTATTTT.

This clone was observed a handful of times. This chain connects TRBV7-9 to TRBJ2-2; 8 bases agree with TRBD2. The CDR3 spans 15 residues. The germline CDR1 and CDR2 sequences are SEHNR and FQNEAQ (reference sequence). Unmatched junction bases numbered 4, after V lost 2 bases and J lost 5 bases. CDR3 DNA: TGTGCCAGCAGCTTATCCGGGGGGGGAACCGGGGAGCTGTTTTTT. This codes for CASSLSGGGTGELFF.

As regards this clone: The DNA is left out, because the CDR3 cannot be placed on it with certainty; the CDR3 is given as TCRdb lists it. The genes are TRBV6-6 and TRBJ2-5; TRBD2 is the table's D call and was not checked against the DNA. With termini counted, the CDR3 has 15 amino acids. The germline V gene encodes CDR1 MNHNY and CDR2 SVGAGI (reference sequence). The CDR3 sequence: CASILGGLHQETQYF.

This clone has a handful of counts. This sequence joins TRBV15 and TRBJ2-1; the D gene is possibly TRBD1 (5 bases). The CDR3 spans 14 residues. The ends were cut back, 5 bases at V and 4 bases at J, with 12 bases in the middle. Germline loops: CDR1 LNHNV, CDR2 YYDKDF (reference sequence). CDR3 coding DNA: TGTGCCACCAGCTCCGGCAGGGTATACAATGAGCAGTTCTTC. Amino acid sequence: CATSSGRVYNEQFF.

The sample holds a few counts of this clone. The chain combines TRBV5-4 with TRBJ2-5; 9 bases align to TRBD2. J gave up 4 bases and V 4 bases, and 5 bases lay outside the gene matches. In germline, CDR1 is SGHNT, CDR2 YYREEE (reference sequence). The CDR3 extends over 14 amino acids. The CDR3: CASSRGGVSETQYF. CDR3 bases: TGTGCCAGCAGCCGCGGGGGGGTATCAGAGACCCAGTACTTC.

The chain joins TRBV7-2 to TRBJ1-6; the D is unclear. Per the germline V gene, CDR1 is SGHTA and CDR2 is FQGNSA. Trimming stripped 1 base from V and 2 bases from J, with 9 bases between. The CDR3 has 16 amino acids. CDR3 region: CASSLVQTAYNSPLHF. The CDR3 DNA is TGTGCCAGCAGCTTAGTACAGACGGCCTATAATTCACCCCTCCACTTT.